Listed below are T cell receptor beta chains from one sample, sequenced in a study of human T cells and chemical hapten exposure. TCRdb called the RACE reads again in MiXCR, with one record for every CDR3 protein. The sample records around 300,000 distinct CDR3 sequences, under 9% being singletons. The sequencing here drew on whole blood, taken in connection with sensitization to the hapten diphenylcyclopropenone (DPC). The receptors originated from a woman under 30 with alopecia areata. Some clones in this sample may be carry-over from other donors' samples. Both conserved end residues are part of each CDR3. The D gene is left open where the match is weak. A clone size is listed for some rows: how often the clone was seen (once, few, many), or a class if it is expanded.

v_call: TRBV4-3
clone_size: few
d_call: TRBD1
j_call: TRBJ1-2
cdr3_aa: CASSQDQGTVDNYGYTF
cdr3_nt: TGCGCCAGCAGCCAAGACCAAGGGACAGTGGATAACTATGGCTACACCTTC

v_call: TRBV6-1
clone_size: few
d_call: TRBD1
j_call: TRBJ2-2
cdr3_aa: CATDLTGSGELFF
cdr3_nt: TGTGCCACCGACTTGACAGGGTCCGGGGAGCTGTTTTTT

v_call: TRBV7-2
clone_size: many
d_call: TRBD2
j_call: TRBJ2-7
cdr3_aa: CASSLGGTISYEQYF
cdr3_nt: TGTGCCAGCAGCTTAGGGGGGACTATTTCCTACGAGCAGTACTTC

v_call: TRBV4-3
clone_size: few
d_call: TRBD1
j_call: TRBJ1-3
cdr3_aa: CASSQVATGAGNTIYF
cdr3_nt: TGCGCCAGCAGCCAAGTGGCGACAGGGGCGGGAAACACCATATATTTT

v_call: TRBV10-3
clone_size: few
d_call: NA
j_call: TRBJ2-3
cdr3_aa: CAISESYRSGDTQYF
cdr3_nt: TGTGCCATCAGTGAGTCGTACAGGAGTGGAGATACGCAGTATTTT

v_call: TRBV4-1
clone_size: many
d_call: TRBD2
j_call: TRBJ2-3
cdr3_aa: CASSQQRGAADTQYF
cdr3_nt: TGCGCCAGCAGCCAACAGCGGGGGGCCGCAGATACGCAGTATTTT

v_call: TRBV12-3/TRBV12-4
clone_size: many
d_call: NA
j_call: TRBJ1-5
cdr3_aa: CASTQEGDQPQHF
cdr3_nt: TGTGCCAGCACTCAGGAGGGGGATCAGCCCCAGCATTTT

v_call: TRBV7-9
clone_size: NA
d_call: NA
j_call: TRBJ1-4
cdr3_aa: CASSGPPDEKLFF
cdr3_nt: TGTGCCAGCAGCGGGCCACCAGATGAAAAACTGTTTTTT

v_call: TRBV12-3/TRBV12-4
clone_size: NA
d_call: NA
j_call: TRBJ1-5
cdr3_aa: CASSTGTDQPQHF
cdr3_nt: TGTGCCAGCAGTACAGGGACGGATCAGCCCCAGCATTTT

v_call: TRBV7-9
clone_size: many
d_call: TRBD1
j_call: TRBJ2-7
cdr3_aa: CASSPQQGWEQYF
cdr3_nt: TGTGCCAGCAGCCCCCAACAGGGGTGGGAGCAGTACTTC

v_call: TRBV7-3
clone_size: NA
d_call: NA
j_call: TRBJ1-1
cdr3_aa: CASSSWSGRVEAFF
cdr3_nt: TGTGCCAGCAGCTCCTGGAGCGGACGTGTCGAAGCTTTCTTT

v_call: TRBV29-1
clone_size: NA
d_call: NA
j_call: TRBJ1-1
cdr3_aa: CSVVEAWIPEAFF
cdr3_nt: TGCAGCGTTGTAGAGGCCTGGATCCCTGAAGCTTTCTTT

v_call: TRBV12-3/TRBV12-4
clone_size: few
d_call: NA
j_call: TRBJ2-3
cdr3_aa: CASSFTGVSTDTQYF
cdr3_nt: TGTGCCAGCAGTTTTACGGGGGTTAGCACAGATACGCAGTATTTT

v_call: TRBV5-6
clone_size: few
d_call: NA
j_call: TRBJ2-5
cdr3_aa: CASSFVRDTSREQETQYF
cdr3_nt: TGTGCCAGCAGCTTTGTTCGGGACACGTCTCGAGAGCAAGAGACCCAGTACTTC

v_call: TRBV25-1
clone_size: NA
d_call: NA
j_call: TRBJ1-1
cdr3_aa: CASSEWGGTDTEAFF
cdr3_nt: TGTGCCAGCAGTGAATGGGGGGGAACAGACACTGAAGCTTTCTTT

v_call: TRBV7-9
clone_size: NA
d_call: TRBD1
j_call: TRBJ1-1
cdr3_aa: CASSLVAGQGPIWNTEAFF
cdr3_nt: TGTGCCAGCAGCTTAGTCGCTGGACAGGGGCCTATTTGGAACACTGAAGCTTTCTTT

v_call: TRBV28
clone_size: few
d_call: NA
j_call: TRBJ1-2
cdr3_aa: CASRGTDNYGYTF
cdr3_nt: TGTGCCAGCAGGGGAACAGATAACTATGGCTACACCTTC

v_call: TRBV12-3/TRBV12-4
clone_size: NA
d_call: TRBD1
j_call: TRBJ2-7
cdr3_aa: CASRQNRGIGEQYF
cdr3_nt: TGTGCCAGCAGGCAGAACAGGGGAATCGGCGAGCAGTACTTC

v_call: TRBV7-2
clone_size: NA
d_call: TRBD1
j_call: TRBJ1-2
cdr3_aa: CASSLGDRWDTNYGYTF
cdr3_nt: TGTGCCAGCAGCTTAGGGGACAGGTGGGATACTAACTATGGCTACACCTTC

v_call: TRBV7-8
clone_size: few
d_call: NA
j_call: TRBJ2-3
cdr3_aa: CASSSRRVPSTDTQYF
cdr3_nt: TGTGCCAGCAGCTCCAGAAGGGTGCCCAGCACAGATACGCAGTATTTT

v_call: TRBV3-1
clone_size: few
d_call: NA
j_call: TRBJ1-1
cdr3_aa: CASSPGGEGGTEAFF
cdr3_nt: TGTGCCAGCAGCCCCGGAGGGGAAGGCGGGACTGAAGCTTTCTTT

v_call: TRBV14
clone_size: many
d_call: NA
j_call: TRBJ2-2
cdr3_aa: CATGYMDTGELFF
cdr3_nt: TGTGCTACAGGGTACATGGACACCGGGGAGCTGTTTTTT

v_call: TRBV21-1
clone_size: few
d_call: NA
j_call: TRBJ1-5
cdr3_aa: CAARGWGNQPQHF
cdr3_nt: TGTGCCGCACGGGGGTGGGGCAATCAGCCCCAGCATTTT

v_call: TRBV20-1
clone_size: few
d_call: NA
j_call: TRBJ2-3
cdr3_aa: CSARVDSSSTDTQYF
cdr3_nt: TGCAGTGCTAGAGTCGATAGTTCTAGCACAGATACGCAGTATTTT

v_call: TRBV3-1
clone_size: few
d_call: NA
j_call: TRBJ2-2
cdr3_aa: CASRVGFTGELFF
cdr3_nt: TGTGCCAGCAGGGTCGGGTTCACCGGGGAGCTGTTTTTT

v_call: TRBV20-1
clone_size: NA
d_call: TRBD2
j_call: TRBJ2-7
cdr3_aa: CSASQGLAGPDEQYF
cdr3_nt: TGCAGTGCTAGTCAGGGACTAGCGGGGCCCGACGAGCAGTACTTC

v_call: TRBV11-2
clone_size: NA
d_call: NA
j_call: TRBJ2-1
cdr3_aa: CASSSRSRDYNEQFF
cdr3_nt: TGTGCCAGCAGCTCAAGAAGCCGGGATTACAATGAGCAGTTCTTC

v_call: TRBV29-1
clone_size: many
d_call: NA
j_call: TRBJ2-5
cdr3_aa: CSVETNQETQYF
cdr3_nt: TGCAGCGTTGAAACGAACCAAGAGACCCAGTACTTC

v_call: TRBV5-6
clone_size: NA
d_call: NA
j_call: TRBJ1-4
cdr3_aa: CASSLAGQGDNEKLFF
cdr3_nt: TGTGCCAGCAGCTTGGCCGGGCAGGGTGATAATGAAAAACTGTTTTTT

v_call: TRBV28
clone_size: many
d_call: NA
j_call: TRBJ2-7
cdr3_aa: CASSLGGSAYEQYF
cdr3_nt: TGTGCCAGCAGTTTAGGGGGGAGCGCCTACGAGCAGTACTTC

v_call: TRBV12-3/TRBV12-4
clone_size: many
d_call: TRBD1
j_call: TRBJ1-6
cdr3_aa: CASSAGTGVSPLHF
cdr3_nt: TGTGCCAGCAGTGCCGGGACAGGGGTGTCACCCCTCCACTTT

v_call: TRBV6-2/TRBV6-3
clone_size: few
d_call: NA
j_call: TRBJ1-4
cdr3_aa: CASSYGGTPSEKLFF
cdr3_nt: TGTGCCAGCAGTTACGGCGGGACGCCTTCCGAAAAACTGTTTTTT

v_call: TRBV11-2
clone_size: NA
d_call: TRBD1
j_call: TRBJ1-1
cdr3_aa: CASSRLDRGGTEAFF
cdr3_nt: TGTGCCAGCAGCCGATTAGACAGGGGGGGCACTGAAGCTTTCTTT

v_call: TRBV5-6
clone_size: NA
d_call: NA
j_call: TRBJ2-7
cdr3_aa: CASSGQSAPRYF
cdr3_nt: TGTGCCAGCAGCGGACAGTCGGCCCCCCGGTACTTC

v_call: TRBV7-2
clone_size: few
d_call: NA
j_call: TRBJ2-1
cdr3_aa: CASSLTRPGEQFF
cdr3_nt: TGTGCCAGCAGCCTGACCCGTCCCGGTGAGCAGTTCTTC

v_call: TRBV5-1
clone_size: many
d_call: NA
j_call: TRBJ2-7
cdr3_aa: CASSPIPGESYEQYF
cdr3_nt: TGCGCCAGCAGCCCGATTCCCGGGGAATCCTACGAGCAGTACTTC

v_call: TRBV9
clone_size: NA
d_call: NA
j_call: TRBJ2-2
cdr3_aa: CASSVEYTGELFF
cdr3_nt: TGTGCCAGCAGCGTAGAATACACCGGGGAGCTGTTTTTT

v_call: TRBV4-3
clone_size: many
d_call: NA
j_call: TRBJ1-4
cdr3_aa: CASSPSLGGANEKLFF
cdr3_nt: TGCGCCAGCAGCCCCTCTCTTGGGGGGGCTAATGAAAAACTGTTTTTT

v_call: TRBV9
clone_size: many
d_call: NA
j_call: TRBJ2-3
cdr3_aa: CASSVDSATDTQYF
cdr3_nt: TGTGCCAGCAGCGTGGACTCCGCCACAGATACGCAGTATTTT